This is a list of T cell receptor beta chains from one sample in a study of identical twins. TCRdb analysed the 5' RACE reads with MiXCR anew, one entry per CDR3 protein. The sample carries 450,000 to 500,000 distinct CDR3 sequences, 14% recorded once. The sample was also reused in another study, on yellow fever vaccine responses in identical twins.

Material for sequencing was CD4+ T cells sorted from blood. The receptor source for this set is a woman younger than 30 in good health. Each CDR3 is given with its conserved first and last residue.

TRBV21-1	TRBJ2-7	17	CASSKYQSGLAGDEQYF
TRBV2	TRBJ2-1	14	CASSLGTSGSGQFF
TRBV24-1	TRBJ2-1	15	CATSDPRAPGIEQFF
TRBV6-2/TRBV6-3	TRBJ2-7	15	CASSYQGGGPYEQYF
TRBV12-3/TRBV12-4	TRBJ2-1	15	CASSLEDRDYNEQFF
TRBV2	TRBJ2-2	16	CASRRLTGTGTGELFF
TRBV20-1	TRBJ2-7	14	CSARYPDFDSEQYF
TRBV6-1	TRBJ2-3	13	CASRQRSTDTQYF
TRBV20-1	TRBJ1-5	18	CSASPLRQGAKGNQPQHF
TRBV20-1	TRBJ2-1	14	CSANRPIADNEQFF
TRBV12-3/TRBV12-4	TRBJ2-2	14	CASSTPTNTGELFF
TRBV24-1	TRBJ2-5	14	CATSPPGFQETQYF